The T cell receptor beta chain under discussion was sequenced for a study of cytomegalovirus exposure and HLA in healthy donors. Researchers ran the PCR with 60 Vbeta and 13 Jbeta primers. TCRdb keeps only in-frame clones here, not all; method: immunoSEQ multiplex PCR. The sample table sets out approximately 180,000 clones. The donors gave bone marrow, and they were healthy. The receptor was isolated from a man between 25 and 39 years old in good health and CMV-seronegative. Sample: PBMCs.

CDR3 loop: CASQNLWPGELFF. Written as DNA, the CDR3 is TGTGCCAGCCAGAATTTATGGCCCGGGGAGCTGTTTTTT. The chain recombines TRBV25-1 with TRBJ2-2; D unresolved. V lost 8 bases and J 6 bases, leaving 13 bases between the germline ends. Germline values: CDR1 MGHDK, CDR2 SYGVNS. There are 13 residues in the CDR3. Drawing the rest from reference TRBV25-1 and TRBJ2-2, the complete variable domain is EADIYQTPRYLVIGTGKKITLECSQTMGHDKMYWYQQDPGMELHLIHYSYGVNSTEKGDLSSESTVSRIRTEHFPLTLESARPSHTSQYLCASQNLWPGELFFGEGSRLTVL.